The 31 T cell receptor beta chains below all came from one sample that was sequenced in a study of OX40 agonist ivuxolimab in advanced cancers. Using immunoSEQ multiplex PCR, the repertoire was profiled, and TCRdb retains in-frame clones only, with some absent. The sample records tens of thousands of clones, approximately 90% being singletons. The source was CD4+ or CD8+ T cells sorted from blood, collected in a trial of the OX40 agonist ivuxolimab. These receptors came from an adult with an advanced solid tumor such as melanoma, head and neck, liver or kidney cancer.

The gene calls are TRBV5-1 and TRBJ2-5; 7 bases are shared with TRBD2. Germline V gives CDR1 SGHRS, CDR2 YFSETQ. V shed 4 bases and J 5 bases; nucleotides not matched to a gene: 5. This CDR3 has 13 amino acids. The CDR3 sequence: CASSPTSAETQYF. The CDR3 nucleotides are TGCGCCAGCAGCCCCACTAGCGCGGAGACCCAGTACTTC.

The chain carries TRBV18 and TRBJ2-1; 11 bases are shared with TRBD2. This CDR3 spans 17 amino acids. The germline CDR1 and CDR2 sequences are KGHSH and LQKENI. V was pared by 0 bases and J by 4 bases, with 5 bases of the junction left unmatched. Here the CDR3 reads CASSPPLAGVDYNEQFF. The CDR3 nucleotides are TGTGCCAGCTCACCACCACTAGCGGGAGTGGATTACAATGAGCAGTTCTTC.

This clone was detected once. The genes are TRBV6-5 and TRBJ1-2; TRBD1 aligns across 11 bases. CDR3 size: 15 residues. V lost 5 bases and J lost 4; bases outside the gene matches: 6. The germline V gene encodes CDR1 MNHEY and CDR2 SVGAGI. CDR3 DNA sequence: TGTGCCAGCAGTCGGGGGACAGGGGGAAGCTATGGCTACACCTTC. Residues: CASSRGTGGSYGYTF.

The chain has TRBV7-3 and TRBJ2-7; 10 nucleotides match TRBD1. Germline CDR1 reads SGHTA; CDR2 reads FQGTGA. The CDR3 spans 15 residues. Unmatched junction bases numbered 7, after V lost 5 bases and J lost 3 bases. The CDR3, as DNA: TGTGCCAGCAGCGCCGCCGGGACAGGGGTCTACGAGCAGTACTTC. Protein: CASSAAGTGVYEQYF.

This chain connects TRBV27 to TRBJ2-2; TRBD2 matches at 7 bases. Unmatched junction bases numbered 8, after V lost 5 bases and J lost 5 bases. There are 15 residues in the CDR3. Germline V lookup: CDR1 MNHEY, CDR2 SMNVEV (reference sequence). Here the CDR3 DNA reads TGTGCCAGCAGTCCCCGCCCGGGGGGAACCGGGGAGCTGTTTTTT. Amino acid sequence: CASSPRPGGTGELFF.

The chain combines TRBV4-2 with TRBJ2-7; 7 bases align to TRBD2. Germline loops: CDR1 LGHNA, CDR2 YNFKEQ. CDR3 length equals 18 residues. The ends lost 1 base at V and 0 bases at J; junction bases unmatched: 12. The CDR3 is CASSQGVAGLQTSYEQYF. The CDR3 bases are TGTGCCAGCAGCCAAGGTGTAGCGGGCTTACAAACCTCCTACGAGCAGTACTTC.

This chain uses TRBV5-6 with TRBJ2-2; D is perhaps TRBD2 (5 bases). The V and J ends lost 3 bases and 4 bases respectively, with 10 bases between them. Germline values: CDR1 SGHDT, CDR2 YYEEEE. The CDR3 sequence is 14 residues long. Here the CDR3 DNA reads TGTGCCAGCAGCTCTGGGAGAGGCACCGGGGAGCTGTTTTTT. Its translation is CASSSGRGTGELFF. Full variable domain (outside the CDR3, taken from reference TRBV5-6 and TRBJ2-2): DAGVTQSPTHLIKTRGQQVTLRCSPKSGHDTVSWYQQALGQGPQFIFQYYEEEERQRGNFPDRFSGHQFPNYSSELNVNALLLGDSALYLCASSSGRGTGELFFGEGSRLTVL.

The table lists this clone with a few counts. The chain employs TRBV5-4 and TRBJ2-6; D unresolved. Per the germline V gene, CDR1 is SGHNT and CDR2 is YYREEE (reference sequence). Trimming took off 1 base at V and 1 base at J, with 6 bases between the two ends. This CDR3 has 15 residues. CDR3 loop: CASSLSVSGANVLTF. Here the CDR3 DNA reads TGTGCCAGCAGCTTGTCGGTATCTGGGGCCAACGTCCTGACTTTC. Full variable domain (outside the CDR3, taken from reference TRBV5-4 and TRBJ2-6): ETGVTQSPTHLIKTRGQQVTLRCSSQSGHNTVSWYQQALGQGPQFIFQYYREEENGRGNFPPRFSGLQFPNYSSELNVNALELDDSALYLCASSLSVSGANVLTFGAGSRLTVL.

The chain combines TRBV7-6 with TRBJ2-7; 8 bases fit TRBD1. J lost 6 bases, V lost 6 bases, and 10 bases had no gene match. The CDR3 is made up of 14 amino acids. Germline V gene data show CDR1 as SGHVS and CDR2 as FNYEAQ. As DNA, the CDR3 is TGTGCCAGCAGGACGACAGGGGAGTTGGGCGAGCAGTACTTC. Translated: CASRTTGELGEQYF.

The gene calls are TRBV5-1 and TRBJ1-1; D uncertain. Germline CDR1 is SGHRS and CDR2 is YFSETQ. This CDR3 has 14 amino acids. V was cut by 1 base and J by 0 bases, with 7 bases left in between. The CDR3 nucleotides read TGCGCCAGCAGCTTGCAACAGATGAACACTGAAGCTTTCTTT. Its protein is CASSLQQMNTEAFF.

The rearrangement joins TRBV7-2 to TRBJ2-5; no clear D. With 4 bases removed from V and 5 bases from J, the gap between germline ends came to 11 bases. The CDR3 runs to 13 residues. Per germline, CDR1 SGHTA and CDR2 FQGNSA. In DNA, the CDR3 is TGTGCCAGCAGCTACAGCCCTCGGGAGACCCAGTACTTC. This encodes CASSYSPRETQYF.

CDR3 protein: CAISARDRGEEQYF. The DNA for the CDR3 is TGTGCCATCAGTGCCCGGGACAGGGGGGAAGAGCAGTACTTC. This rearrangement joins TRBV10-3 to TRBJ2-7; 11 positions agree with TRBD1. The CDR3 sequence is 14 residues long. Unmatched junction bases numbered 6, after V lost 4 bases and J lost 7 bases. CDR1 and CDR2 (germline): ENHRY, SYGVKD.

This clone turned up a few times. The V call is TRBV2, the J call TRBJ1-2; D is uncertain. The CDR3 totals 14 residues. Germline CDR1 and CDR2: SNHLY and FYNNEI. Trimming removed 2 bases at V and 8 bases at J, with 15 bases between. The DNA of the CDR3 is TGTGCCAGCAGTGAAACGGCGGATGATCGCGGCTACACCTTC. Amino acids: CASSETADDRGYTF.

The J gene is TRBJ1-1, the V gene TRBV19, with D possibly TRBD1 on 6 matching bases. Trimming took 8 bases from V and 3 from J, leaving 19 bases between them. The CDR3 has 15 residues. Germline CDR1 reads LNHDA; CDR2 reads SQIVND (reference sequence). The CDR3 nucleotides are TGTGCCAGTGTGGATAGGGGGGGTAAGGACACTGAAGCTTTCTTT. It specifies CASVDRGGKDTEAFF. The complete variable domain, with remaining parts taken from reference TRBV19 and TRBJ1-1, reads DGGITQSPKYLFRKEGQNVTLSCEQNLNHDAMYWYRQDPGQGLRLIYYSQIVNDFQKGDIAEGYSVSREKKESFPLTVTSAQKNPTAFYLCASVDRGGKDTEAFFGQGTRLTVV.

The chain carries TRBV4-1 and TRBJ2-7, with 12 bases identical to TRBD2. CDR1 and CDR2 from the germline V gene are MGHRA and YSYEKL. V shed 0 bases, J shed 4 bases, and the junction held 10 bases outside the gene matches. This CDR3 is built from 18 residues. CDR3 residues: CASSQDILAGGARYEQYF. CDR3 DNA sequence: TGCGCCAGCAGCCAAGATATACTAGCGGGAGGTGCTCGATACGAGCAGTACTTC.

This sequence joins TRBV5-1 and TRBJ2-1; 7 nucleotides agree with TRBD2. The CDR3 loop spans 16 amino acids. V shed 0 bases and J 5 bases; nucleotides not matched to a gene: 8. The germline gives CDR1 SGHRS, CDR2 YFSETQ. The CDR3 loop reads CASSLGLAGGHNEQFF. The CDR3 DNA is TGCGCCAGCAGCTTGGGACTAGCAGGAGGGCACAATGAGCAGTTCTTC.

This sequence joins TRBV15 and TRBJ1-1; D ambiguous. The germline gives CDR1 LNHNV, CDR2 YYDKDF (reference sequence). V lost 0 bases and J 5 bases, leaving 16 bases between the germline ends. This CDR3 is 16 amino acids long. CDR3 in DNA: TGTGCCACCAGCAGAGATCCCGGCTCCCTGGGGACTGAAGCTTTCTTT. Translation gives CATSRDPGSLGTEAFF.

This sequence joins TRBV6-5 and TRBJ1-2, with D possibly being TRBD1 (5 bases). CDR3 size: 13 residues. Deletions cut 2 bases from V and 1 base from J, with 5 bases between. Per the germline V gene, CDR1 is MNHEY and CDR2 is SVGAGI. Here the CDR3 reads CASSYGGNYGYTF. The CDR3, as DNA: TGTGCCAGCAGTTACGGGGGTAACTATGGCTACACCTTC.

This clone appeared a few times. The V gene is TRBV6-6, the J gene TRBJ2-7, with 12 positions matching TRBD2. After removal of 6 bases from V and 2 bases from J, the junction contained 8 bases not matched to a gene. Germline-derived CDR1 and CDR2 are MNHNY and SVGAGI (reference sequence). CDR3 length: 16 residues. The CDR3 sequence is CASRLLAGGSTYEQYF. In DNA, the CDR3 is TGTGCCAGCAGACTACTAGCGGGAGGTTCCACCTACGAGCAGTACTTC.

This chain links TRBV29-1 with TRBJ2-5; 8 nucleotides align to TRBD2. CDR1 SQVTM and CDR2 ANQGSEA come from the germline V gene. The V gene end was trimmed by 8 bases and the J gene end by 5 bases; junction bases not matched to a gene: 4. The CDR3 length is 11 residues. The CDR3 DNA reads TGCAGCCTTCGGGGGGGGGAGACCCAGTACTTC. It is translated as CSLRGGETQYF.

The V call is TRBV2, the J call TRBJ2-7; D is perhaps TRBD2 (6 bases). V lost 3 bases to trimming and J lost 9 bases, with 18 bases between them. The CDR3 covers 14 residues. In germline, CDR1 is SNHLY, CDR2 FYNNEI. Here the CDR3 DNA reads TGTGCCAGCAGTGAGGGGAACCGGGAGAAGGGGCAGTACTTC. It encodes CASSEGNREKGQYF.

Only a few counts were recorded for this clone. V is TRBV6-6 and J is TRBJ2-3, with a weak D call TRBD2 (5 bases). The V and J ends lost 6 bases and 5 bases respectively, with 15 bases between them. The V gene's germline CDR1 is MNHNY and CDR2 SVGAGI (reference sequence). The CDR3 extends over 14 amino acids. The DNA of the CDR3 is TGTGCCAGCAGAGAATTGACGAGGGTAGATACGCAGTATTTT. Residues: CASRELTRVDTQYF.

This clone has a handful of counts. The chain has TRBV2 and TRBJ2-1; possible D gene TRBD1, 6 bases. The CDR3 covers 11 residues. Trimming shortened V by 10 bases and J by 3 bases, and 7 bases separated the two germline ends. Germline assignment: CDR1 SNHLY and CDR2 FYNNEI. CDR3: CATDSYNEQFF. In DNA, the CDR3 is TGTGCCACGGACAGCTACAATGAGCAGTTCTTC. The complete variable domain, with remaining parts taken from reference TRBV2 and TRBJ2-1, reads EPEVTQTPSHQVTQMGQEVILRCVPISNHLYFYWYRQILGQKVEFLVSFYNNEISEKSEIFDDQFSVERPDGSNFTLKIRSTKLEDSAMYFCATDSYNEQFFGPGTRLTVL.

The J gene is TRBJ1-2, the V gene TRBV5-1, with TRBD1 matching 8 bases. V lost 4 bases and J lost 4; bases outside the gene matches: 6. CDR1 and CDR2 from the germline V gene are SGHRS and YFSETQ. CDR3 size: 14 residues. For the CDR3, the DNA is TGCGCCAGCAGCATCGACAGGGGTCTCTATGGCTACACCTTC. It specifies CASSIDRGLYGYTF.

The J gene is TRBJ2-3, the V gene TRBV2; TRBD2 matches 9 bases. The CDR3 length is 15 residues. The germline gives CDR1 SNHLY, CDR2 FYNNEI. V shed 5 bases, J shed 2 bases, and the junction held 5 bases outside the gene matches. CDR3 amino acids: CASSYSGSLTDTQYF. CDR3 nucleotides: TGTGCCAGCAGTTATAGCGGGAGTCTCACAGATACGCAGTATTTT.

This chain uses TRBV19 with TRBJ2-6; the D is unclear. V was clipped by 5 bases and J by 0 bases, with 11 bases between them. Germline assignment: CDR1 LNHDA and CDR2 SQIVND (reference sequence). The CDR3 is made up of 16 amino acids. DNA for the CDR3: TGTGCCAGTAGTGTTACAGCCAGCTCTGGGGCCAACGTCCTGACTTTC. Its protein is CASSVTASSGANVLTF.

The J gene is TRBJ2-1, the V gene TRBV5-1; a possible D gene is TRBD2 (6 bases). Trimming shortened V by 0 bases and J by 6 bases, and 13 bases separated the two germline ends. The CDR3 consists of 15 residues. Germline V CDR1 and CDR2: SGHRS, YFSETQ. CDR3 protein: CASSLASGVGNEQFF. Written as DNA, the CDR3 is TGCGCCAGCAGCTTGGCGTCGGGAGTGGGCAATGAGCAGTTCTTC.

This clone was observed once. The V and J genes are TRBV28 and TRBJ1-1; D unclear. Germline values: CDR1 MDHEN, CDR2 SYDVKM. The germline V and J ends were trimmed by 3 bases and 1 base, with 6 bases remaining between them. The CDR3 is 13 amino acids. CDR3 DNA sequence: TGTGCCAGCAGTTTTTCCGGGAACACTGAAGCTTTCTTT. This gives the protein CASSFSGNTEAFF.

The chain combines TRBV9 with TRBJ2-2, with a weak D call TRBD2 (5 bases). The CDR3 runs to 16 residues. CDR1 is SGDLS and CDR2 is YYNGEE in the germline V gene. The ends were cut back, 0 bases at V and 1 base at J, with 10 bases in the middle. The CDR3 is CASSVGSSGNTGELFF. For the CDR3, the DNA is TGTGCCAGCAGCGTAGGAAGCAGCGGGAACACCGGGGAGCTGTTTTTT.

V gene TRBV25-1 combines with J gene TRBJ2-5; 14 positions match TRBD2. The V gene's germline CDR1 is MGHDK and CDR2 SYGVNS. The CDR3 totals 17 residues. Unmatched junction bases numbered 8, after V lost 3 bases and J lost 5 bases. This CDR3 reads CASSDPLRLAGGETQYF. DNA of the CDR3: TGTGCCAGCAGTGACCCACTTCGACTAGCGGGGGGGGAGACCCAGTACTTC.

The chain employs TRBV19 and TRBJ2-3; D is unresolved. This CDR3 spans 13 amino acids. CDR1 and CDR2 from the germline V gene are LNHDA and SQIVND (reference sequence). Trimming pared 2 bases from V and 4 bases from J, leaving 7 bases between. CDR3 sequence (DNA): TGTGCCAGTAGTATACAGTTCCCAGATACGCAGTATTTT. This encodes CASSIQFPDTQYF.